This T cell receptor beta chain was identified in a study of shared clonotypes between healthy human individuals. Overall study results and limits: Generally, estimated richness proved larger in naive subsets than it did in memory subsets.

How the authors handled the data: Filtering of immunoSEQ junctional sequences could not match full-length read filtering. Repertoires were generated with immunoSEQ multiplex PCR, while TCRdb's copy carries only in-frame clones and drops some. V, J and clone size derive from that table, while D and trimming were established from the DNA sequence. The data show roughly 700,000 clones, around 74% seen once. V was pared by 2 bases and J by 7 bases, with 18 bases between. CDR3 length: 15 amino acids. In germline, CDR1 is SGHTA, CDR2 FQGTGA. On this clone itself: Its cognate antigen is unknown.

What was sequenced was memory CD4+ T cells sorted from blood. The subset denotes: CD45RA-negative fraction. V and J are TRBV7-3 and TRBJ2-7; tentative D call: TRBD2 (5 bases). The origin of this receptor is a woman in her twenties or thirties in good health. Here the CDR3 DNA reads TGTGCCAGCAGCTTATTTTCTGGGCCTTCGGGGGAGCAGTACTTC. Its translation: CASSLFSGPSGEQYF.